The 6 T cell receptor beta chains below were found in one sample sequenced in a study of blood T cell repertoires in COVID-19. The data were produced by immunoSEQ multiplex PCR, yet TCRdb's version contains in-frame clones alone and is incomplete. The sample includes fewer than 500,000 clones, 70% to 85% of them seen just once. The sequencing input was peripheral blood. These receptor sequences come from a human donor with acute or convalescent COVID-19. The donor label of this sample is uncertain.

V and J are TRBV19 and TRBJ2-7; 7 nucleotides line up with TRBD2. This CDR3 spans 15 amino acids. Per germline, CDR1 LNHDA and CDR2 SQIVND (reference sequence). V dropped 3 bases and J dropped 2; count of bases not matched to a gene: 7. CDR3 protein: CASSMTPSGTYEQYF. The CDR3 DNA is TGTGCCAGTAGTATGACCCCTAGCGGAACCTACGAGCAGTACTTC.

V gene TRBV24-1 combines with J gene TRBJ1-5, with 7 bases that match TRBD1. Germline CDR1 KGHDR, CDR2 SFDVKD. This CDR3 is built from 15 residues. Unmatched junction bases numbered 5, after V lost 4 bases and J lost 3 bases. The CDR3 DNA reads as TGTGCCACCAGTGAAGTTGACAGGGCCAATCAGCCCCAGCATTTT. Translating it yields CATSEVDRANQPQHF.

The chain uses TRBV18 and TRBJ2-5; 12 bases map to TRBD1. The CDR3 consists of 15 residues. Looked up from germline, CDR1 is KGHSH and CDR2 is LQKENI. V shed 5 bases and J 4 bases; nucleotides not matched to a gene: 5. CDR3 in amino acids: CASSSGTGGRETQYF. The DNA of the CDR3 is TGTGCCAGCTCATCCGGGACAGGGGGCCGAGAGACCCAGTACTTC. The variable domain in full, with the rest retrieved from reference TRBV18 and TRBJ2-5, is NAGVMQNPRHLVRRRGQEARLRCSPMKGHSHVYWYRQLPEEGLKFMVYLQKENIIDESGMPKERFSAEFPKEGPSILRIQQVVRGDSAAYFCASSSGTGGRETQYFGPGTRLLVL.

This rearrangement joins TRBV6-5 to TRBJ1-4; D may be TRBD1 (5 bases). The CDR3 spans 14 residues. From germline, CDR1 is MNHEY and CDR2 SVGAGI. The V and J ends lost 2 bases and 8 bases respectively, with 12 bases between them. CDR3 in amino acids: CASSYTGVREKLFF. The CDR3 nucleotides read TGTGCCAGCAGTTACACGGGGGTGCGGGAAAAACTGTTTTTT.

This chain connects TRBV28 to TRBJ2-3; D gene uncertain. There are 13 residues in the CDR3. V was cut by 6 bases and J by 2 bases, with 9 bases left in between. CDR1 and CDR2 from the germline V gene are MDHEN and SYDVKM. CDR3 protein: CASRLQPTDTQYF. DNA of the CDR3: TGTGCCAGCAGACTACAACCCACAGATACGCAGTATTTT.

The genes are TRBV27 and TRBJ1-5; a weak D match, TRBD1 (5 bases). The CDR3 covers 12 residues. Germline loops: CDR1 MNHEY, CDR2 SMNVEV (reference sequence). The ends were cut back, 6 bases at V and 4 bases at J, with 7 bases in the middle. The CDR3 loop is CASRTANQPQHF. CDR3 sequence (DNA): TGTGCCAGCAGGACAGCGAATCAGCCCCAGCATTTT.